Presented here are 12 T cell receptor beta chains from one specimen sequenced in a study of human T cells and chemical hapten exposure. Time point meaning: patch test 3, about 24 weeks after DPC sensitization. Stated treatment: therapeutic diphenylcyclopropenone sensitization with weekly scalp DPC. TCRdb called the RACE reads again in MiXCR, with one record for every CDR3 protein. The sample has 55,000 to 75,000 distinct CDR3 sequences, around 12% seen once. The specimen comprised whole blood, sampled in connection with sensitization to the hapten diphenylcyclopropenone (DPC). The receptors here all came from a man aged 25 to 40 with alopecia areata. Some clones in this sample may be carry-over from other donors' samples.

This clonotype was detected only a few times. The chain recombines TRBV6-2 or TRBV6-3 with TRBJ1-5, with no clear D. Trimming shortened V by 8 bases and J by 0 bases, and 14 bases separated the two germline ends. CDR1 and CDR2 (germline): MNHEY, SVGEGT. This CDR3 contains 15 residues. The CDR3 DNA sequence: TGTGCCAGCCGCCACGGGAGAGTTAGCAATCAGCCCCAGCATTTT. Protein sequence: CASRHGRVSNQPQHF.

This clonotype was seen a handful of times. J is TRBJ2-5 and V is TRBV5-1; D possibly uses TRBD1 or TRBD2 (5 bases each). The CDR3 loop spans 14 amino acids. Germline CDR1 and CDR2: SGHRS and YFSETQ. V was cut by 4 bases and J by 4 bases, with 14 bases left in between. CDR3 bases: TGCGCCAGCAGCGCCGGGACGCCAGGAGAGACCCAGTACTTC. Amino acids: CASSAGTPGETQYF. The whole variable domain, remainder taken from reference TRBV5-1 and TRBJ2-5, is KAGVTQTPRYLIKTRGQQVTLSCSPISGHRSVSWYQQTPGQGLQFLFEYFSETQRNKGNFPGRFSGRQFSNSRSEMNVSTLELGDSALYLCASSAGTPGETQYFGPGTRLLVL.

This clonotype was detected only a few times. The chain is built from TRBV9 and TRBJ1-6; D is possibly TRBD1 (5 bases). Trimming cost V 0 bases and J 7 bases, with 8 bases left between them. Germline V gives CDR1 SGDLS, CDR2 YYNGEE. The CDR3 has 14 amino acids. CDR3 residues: CASSVEGPNSPLHF. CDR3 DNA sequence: TGTGCCAGCAGCGTAGAGGGGCCAAATTCACCCCTCCACTTT.

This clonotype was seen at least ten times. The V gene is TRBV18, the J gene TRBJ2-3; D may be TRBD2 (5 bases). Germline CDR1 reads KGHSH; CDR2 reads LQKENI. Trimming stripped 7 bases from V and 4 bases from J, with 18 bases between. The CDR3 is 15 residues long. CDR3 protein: CASLKPGKSADTQYF. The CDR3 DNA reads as TGTGCCAGCTTGAAACCCGGGAAAAGCGCAGATACGCAGTATTTT.

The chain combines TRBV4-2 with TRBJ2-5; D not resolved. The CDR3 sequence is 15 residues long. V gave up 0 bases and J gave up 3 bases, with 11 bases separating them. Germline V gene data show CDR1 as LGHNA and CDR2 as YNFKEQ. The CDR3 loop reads CASSQDGYIEETQYF. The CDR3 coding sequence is TGTGCCAGCAGCCAAGACGGCTACATTGAAGAGACCCAGTACTTC.

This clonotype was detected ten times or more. The CDR3 coding sequence is TGCAGTGCGAGTGCGGGATATGGCTACACCTTC. It encodes CSASAGYGYTF. This chain uses TRBV20-1 with TRBJ1-2; D gene unclear. V was trimmed by 6 bases and J by 5 bases, leaving 10 bases between them. CDR1 is DFQATT and CDR2 is SNEGSKA in the germline V gene (reference sequence). This CDR3 spans 11 amino acids.

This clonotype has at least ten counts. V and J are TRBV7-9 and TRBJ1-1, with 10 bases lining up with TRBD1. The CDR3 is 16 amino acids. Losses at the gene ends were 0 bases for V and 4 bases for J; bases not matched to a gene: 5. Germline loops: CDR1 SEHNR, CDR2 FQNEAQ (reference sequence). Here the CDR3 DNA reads TGTGCCAGCAGCTTAGCAGACAGGGGGCTTGGCACTGAAGCTTTCTTT. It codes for CASSLADRGLGTEAFF.

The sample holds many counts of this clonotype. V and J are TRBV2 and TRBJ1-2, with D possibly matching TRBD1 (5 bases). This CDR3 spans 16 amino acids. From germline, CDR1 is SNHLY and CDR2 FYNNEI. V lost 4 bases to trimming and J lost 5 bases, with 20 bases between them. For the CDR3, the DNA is TGTGCCAGCAGTGTTGAAGGGACGCCGAGCGGTTATGGCTACACCTTC. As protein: CASSVEGTPSGYGYTF.

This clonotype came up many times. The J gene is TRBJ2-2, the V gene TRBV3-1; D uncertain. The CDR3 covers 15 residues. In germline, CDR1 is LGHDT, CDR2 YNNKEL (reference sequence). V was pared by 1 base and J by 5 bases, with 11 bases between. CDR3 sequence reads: CASSQGPRPTGELFF. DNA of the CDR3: TGTGCCAGCAGCCAAGGTCCTAGGCCTACCGGGGAGCTGTTTTTT.

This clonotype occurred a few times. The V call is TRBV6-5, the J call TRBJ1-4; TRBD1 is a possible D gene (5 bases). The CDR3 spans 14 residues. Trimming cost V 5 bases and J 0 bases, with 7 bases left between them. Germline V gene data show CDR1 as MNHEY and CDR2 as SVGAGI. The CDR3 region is CASSQTATNEKLFF. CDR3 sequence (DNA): TGTGCCAGCAGTCAGACAGCAACTAATGAAAAACTGTTTTTT.

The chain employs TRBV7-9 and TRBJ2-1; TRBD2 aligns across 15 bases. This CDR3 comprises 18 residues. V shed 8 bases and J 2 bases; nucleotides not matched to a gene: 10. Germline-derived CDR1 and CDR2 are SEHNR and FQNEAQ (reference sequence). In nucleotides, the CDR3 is TGTGCCAGCTGGGGCGGGACTAGCGGGGGGCGGACCTACAATGAGCAGTTCTTC. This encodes CASWGGTSGGRTYNEQFF.

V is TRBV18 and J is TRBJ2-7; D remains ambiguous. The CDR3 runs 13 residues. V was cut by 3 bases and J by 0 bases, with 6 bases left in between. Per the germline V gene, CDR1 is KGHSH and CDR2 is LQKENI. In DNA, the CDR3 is TGTGCCAGCTCACCGGCTAGCTCCTACGAGCAGTACTTC. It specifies CASSPASSYEQYF.